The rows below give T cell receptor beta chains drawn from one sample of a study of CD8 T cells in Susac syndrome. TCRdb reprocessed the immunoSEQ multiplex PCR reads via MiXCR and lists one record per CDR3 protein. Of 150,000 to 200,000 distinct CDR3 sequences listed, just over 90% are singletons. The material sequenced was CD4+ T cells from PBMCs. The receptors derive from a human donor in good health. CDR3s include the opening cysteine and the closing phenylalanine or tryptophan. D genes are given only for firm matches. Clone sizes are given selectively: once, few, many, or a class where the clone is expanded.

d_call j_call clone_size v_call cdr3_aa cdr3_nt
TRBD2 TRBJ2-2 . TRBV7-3 CANSPGLAGITGELFF TGTGCCAACAGCCCGGGACTAGCGGGGATAACCGGGGAGCTGTTTTTT
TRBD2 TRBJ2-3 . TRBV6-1 CASNFDGGAADTQYF TGTGCCAGCAATTTTGACGGGGGGGCCGCAGATACGCAGTATTTT
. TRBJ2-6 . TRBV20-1 CSARSPDGANVLTF TGCAGTGCTAGGTCCCCGGATGGGGCCAACGTCCTGACTTTC
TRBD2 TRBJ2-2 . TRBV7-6 CASRAGLLNTGELFF TGTGCCAGCAGAGCGGGACTTCTGAACACCGGGGAGCTGTTTTTT
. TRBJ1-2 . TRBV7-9 CASSLAADSSNYGYTF TGTGCCAGCAGCTTAGCGGCCGACTCTTCTAACTATGGCTACACCTTC
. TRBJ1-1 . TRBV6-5 CASSYEHRADTEAFF TGTGCCAGCAGTTACGAACACAGGGCTGACACTGAAGCTTTCTTT
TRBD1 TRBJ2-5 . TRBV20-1 CSAINQGAAETQYF TGCAGTGCTATCAACCAGGGGGCGGCGGAGACCCAGTACTTC
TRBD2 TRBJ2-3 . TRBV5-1 CASSLAVAGPTDTQYF TGCGCCAGCAGCTTGGCAGTAGCGGGGCCCACAGATACGCAGTATTTT
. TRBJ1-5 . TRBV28 CASSQTVDQPQHF TGTGCCAGCAGCCAGACAGTGGATCAGCCCCAGCATTTT
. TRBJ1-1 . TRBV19 CATNQVGPAGRTEAFF TGTGCTACGAACCAAGTAGGGCCAGCGGGTCGAACTGAAGCTTTCTTT
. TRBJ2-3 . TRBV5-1 CASSLRESSTDTQYF TGCGCCAGCAGCTTACGGGAGTCTAGCACAGATACGCAGTATTTT
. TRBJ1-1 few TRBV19 CASSSYTEAFF TGTGCCAGTAGTAGTTACACTGAAGCTTTCTTT
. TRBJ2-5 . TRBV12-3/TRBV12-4 CASSEGASGETQYF TGTGCCAGCAGCGAGGGGGCTAGCGGGGAGACCCAGTACTTC
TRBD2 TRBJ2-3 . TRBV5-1 CASSWGLAEDTQYF TGCGCCAGCAGCTGGGGACTAGCGGAAGATACGCAGTATTTT
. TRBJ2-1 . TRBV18 CASSPSRNNEQFF TGTGCCAGCTCACCATCTAGAAACAATGAGCAGTTCTTC
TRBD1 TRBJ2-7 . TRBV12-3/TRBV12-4 CASSWAGTGAYEQYF TGTGCCAGCAGTTGGGCCGGGACAGGGGCCTACGAGCAGTACTTC
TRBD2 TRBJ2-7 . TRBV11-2 CASSTLAGDTYEQYF TGTGCCAGCAGCACACTAGCGGGGGACACCTACGAGCAGTACTTC
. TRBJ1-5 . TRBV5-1 CASSPDQGGNQPQHF TGCGCCAGCAGCCCCGACCAGGGAGGCAATCAGCCCCAGCATTTT
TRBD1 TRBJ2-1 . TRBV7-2 CASSLVAGGGNEQFF TGTGCCAGCAGCTTAGTGGCAGGGGGCGGGAATGAGCAGTTCTTC
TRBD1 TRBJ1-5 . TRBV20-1 CSVQTGGPSQPQHF TGCAGTGTACAAACAGGGGGTCCTAGTCAGCCCCAGCATTTT
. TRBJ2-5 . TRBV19 CASGSGYQETQYF TGTGCCAGCGGGTCGGGGTACCAAGAGACCCAGTACTTC
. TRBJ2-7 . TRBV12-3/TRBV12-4 CASSPTGPIPRYEQYF TGTGCCAGCAGTCCAACAGGGCCCATACCTAGGTACGAGCAGTACTTC
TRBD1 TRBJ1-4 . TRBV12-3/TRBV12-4 CASSFGTGDEKLFF TGTGCCAGCAGTTTCGGGACAGGGGACGAAAAACTGTTTTTT
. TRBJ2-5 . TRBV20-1 CSGDGGGGRETQYF TGCAGTGGGGATGGAGGGGGGGGTCGGGAGACCCAGTACTTC
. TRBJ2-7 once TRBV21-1 CASSSNRGGQHF TGTGCCAGCAGCAGTAACAGGGGGGGACAGCACTTC
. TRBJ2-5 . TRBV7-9 CASSPSALGETQYF TGTGCCAGCAGCCCCTCAGCCTTGGGGGAGACCCAGTACTTC
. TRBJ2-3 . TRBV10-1 CASSERRKGSADTQYF TGCGCCAGCAGTGAGAGAAGGAAGGGTTCAGCAGATACGCAGTATTTT
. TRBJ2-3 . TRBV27 CASRGTATDTQYF TGTGCCAGCCGAGGGACGGCCACAGATACGCAGTATTTT
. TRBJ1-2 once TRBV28 CASSLSQGVTYGYTF TGTGCCAGCAGTTTGAGCCAGGGCGTAACCTATGGCTACACCTTC
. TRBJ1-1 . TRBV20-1 CSASRGSGNTEAFF TGCAGTGCTAGTCGGGGAAGCGGGAACACTGAAGCTTTCTTT
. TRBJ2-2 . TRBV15 CATSLGGGYTGELFF TGTGCCACCAGCTTAGGTGGGGGGTACACCGGGGAGCTGTTTTTT
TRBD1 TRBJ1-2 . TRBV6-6 CASSRPGQENYGYTF TGTGCCAGCAGTCGGCCTGGACAGGAGAACTATGGCTACACCTTC
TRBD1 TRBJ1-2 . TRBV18 CASSRDREYYGYTF TGTGCCAGCTCACGAGACAGGGAGTACTATGGCTACACCTTC
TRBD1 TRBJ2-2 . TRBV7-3 CASSPRGRDTGELFF TGTGCCAGCAGCCCCAGGGGGCGAGACACCGGGGAGCTGTTTTTT
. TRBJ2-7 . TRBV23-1 CASSPGPAGQYF TGCGCCAGCAGTCCCGGACCTGCAGGGCAGTACTTC
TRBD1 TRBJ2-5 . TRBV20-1 CSARGQRETQYF TGCAGTGCTAGGGGACAGCGCGAGACCCAGTACTTC
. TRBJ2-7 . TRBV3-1 CASSQGLVGAYEQYF TGTGCCAGCAGCCAAGGCCTTGTCGGGGCCTACGAGCAGTACTTC
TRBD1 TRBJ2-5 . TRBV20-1 CSADPGQGMETQYF TGCAGTGCAGACCCGGGACAGGGGATGGAGACCCAGTACTTC
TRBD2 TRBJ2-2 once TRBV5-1 CASSTGLAGTGELFF TGCGCCAGCAGCACGGGACTAGCAGGCACCGGGGAGCTGTTTTTT